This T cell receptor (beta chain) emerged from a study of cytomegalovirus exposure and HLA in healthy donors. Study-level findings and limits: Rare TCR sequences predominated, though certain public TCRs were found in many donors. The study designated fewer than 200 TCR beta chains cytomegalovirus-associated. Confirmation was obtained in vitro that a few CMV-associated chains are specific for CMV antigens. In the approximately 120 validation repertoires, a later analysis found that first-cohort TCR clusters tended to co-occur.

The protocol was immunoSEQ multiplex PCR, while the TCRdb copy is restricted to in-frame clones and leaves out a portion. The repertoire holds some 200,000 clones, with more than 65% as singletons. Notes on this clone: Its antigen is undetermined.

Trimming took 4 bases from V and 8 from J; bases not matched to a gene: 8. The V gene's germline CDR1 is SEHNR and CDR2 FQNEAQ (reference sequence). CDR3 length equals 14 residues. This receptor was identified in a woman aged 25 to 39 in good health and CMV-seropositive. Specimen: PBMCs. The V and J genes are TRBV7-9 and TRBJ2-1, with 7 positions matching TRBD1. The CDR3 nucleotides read TGTGCCAGCAGCTCGAACAGGGGTACCCATGAGCAGTTCTTC. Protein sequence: CASSSNRGTHEQFF.